The T cell receptor (beta chain) described here comes from a study of T cell responses to AZD1222 COVID-19 vaccine. Study-wide points: Spike was spanned by vaccine-associated CD4 TCRs, which were dominant at 160-218 and 743-854. Vaccination with two AZD1222 doses was followed by a rise in Spike-specific TCR breadth and depth. Clonal diversity was possibly underestimated; the donors were predominantly white British and more often female.

Profiled with immunoSEQ multiplex PCR; TCRdb holds only in-frame clones, not every one. This sample carries roughly 140,000 clones, more than 75% of them seen once, and the ten largest clones take roughly 5.6%. With regard to this clone: Its antigen is unidentified.

Germline-derived CDR1 and CDR2 are SGHVS and FQNEAQ. Trimming cost V 3 bases and J 5 bases, with 5 bases left between them. The CDR3 is 11 amino acids. The V gene is TRBV7-8, the J gene TRBJ2-7; D is uncertain. The input for sequencing was peripheral blood, taken on day 0 of AZD1222 vaccination. This TCR was sampled from an adult in good health. The CDR3 DNA reads TGTGCCAGCAGCTTTACGGACGAGCAGTACTTC. Translated, it gives CASSFTDEQYF.